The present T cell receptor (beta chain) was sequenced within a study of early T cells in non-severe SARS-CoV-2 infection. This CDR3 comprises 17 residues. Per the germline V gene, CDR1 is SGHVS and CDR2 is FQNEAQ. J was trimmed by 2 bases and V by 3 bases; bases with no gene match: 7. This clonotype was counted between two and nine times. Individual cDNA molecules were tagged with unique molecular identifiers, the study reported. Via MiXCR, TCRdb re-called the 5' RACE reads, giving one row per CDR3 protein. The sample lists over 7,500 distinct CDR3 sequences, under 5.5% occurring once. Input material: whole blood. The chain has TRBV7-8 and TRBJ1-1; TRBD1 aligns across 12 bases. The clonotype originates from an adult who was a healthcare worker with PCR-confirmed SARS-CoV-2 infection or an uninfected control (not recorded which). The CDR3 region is CASSFGTGGLRNTEAFF. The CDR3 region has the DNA TGTGCCAGCAGCTTTGGGACAGGGGGCTTGAGAAACACTGAAGCTTTCTTT. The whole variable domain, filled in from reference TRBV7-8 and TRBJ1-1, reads GAGVSQSPRYKVAKRGQDVALRCDPISGHVSLFWYQQALGQGPEFLTYFQNEAQLDKSGLPSDRFFAERPEGSVSTLKIQRTQQEDSAVYLCASSFGTGGLRNTEAFFGQGTRLTVV.